One sample yielded the 4 T cell receptor beta chains listed below, sequenced in a study of blood T cell repertoires in COVID-19. Method: immunoSEQ multiplex PCR; TCRdb's copy keeps in-frame clones and lacks some. Of more than 200,000 clones listed, over 75% are singletons. The sample taken for sequencing was peripheral blood. These receptor sequences come from a woman aged 40 to 50 who had recovered from COVID-19.

This chain joins TRBV19 and TRBJ2-3, with 7 positions matching TRBD2. The CDR3 runs to 14 residues. CDR1 LNHDA and CDR2 SQIVND come from the germline V gene (reference sequence). With V trimmed by 3 bases and J by 4 bases, 4 bases remained unmatched. The CDR3 DNA reads TGTGCCAGTAGTATGAGCGGGGTCCCAGATACGCAGTATTTT. Amino acid sequence: CASSMSGVPDTQYF. Variable domain in full (rest from reference TRBV19 and TRBJ2-3): DGGITQSPKYLFRKEGQNVTLSCEQNLNHDAMYWYRQDPGQGLRLIYYSQIVNDFQKGDIAEGYSVSREKKESFPLTVTSAQKNPTAFYLCASSMSGVPDTQYFGPGTRLTVL.

The chain is built from TRBV6-5 and TRBJ2-5; 7 bases match TRBD1. The CDR3 has 13 amino acids. J was trimmed by 6 bases and V by 2 bases; bases with no gene match: 3. The V gene's germline CDR1 is MNHEY and CDR2 SVGAGI. CDR3 loop: CASSYDRDQTQYF. CDR3 sequence (DNA): TGTGCCAGCAGTTACGACAGGGACCAGACCCAGTACTTC.

V usage is TRBV30 and J usage is TRBJ2-7, with D uncertain. The CDR3 length is 13 residues. V dropped 2 bases and J dropped 2 bases, with 10 bases sitting between them. The germline CDR1 and CDR2 sequences are GTSNPN and SVGIG (reference sequence). The DNA of the CDR3 is TGTGCCTGGAGTCCCCCCGTAACCTACGAGCAGTACTTC. Protein product: CAWSPPVTYEQYF.

The chain uses TRBV29-1 and TRBJ1-4; maybe TRBD1 (5 bases). V was shortened by 4 bases and J by 2 bases, with 11 bases between the two germline ends. The CDR3 contains 14 residues. In germline, CDR1 is SQVTM, CDR2 ANQGSEA. DNA for the CDR3: TGCAGCGTTGGCGGGGCGTTTACTAATGAAAAACTGTTTTTT. Translated, it gives CSVGGAFTNEKLFF.